This TCR beta chain originates from a study of tumor-infiltrating lymphocytes in primary liver carcinoma (dated by TCRdb to the late 2010s). About the study as a whole: Surgical resection was performed in China between November 2015 and early 2016 on about 5 patients with histopathologically diagnosed primary liver carcinoma. Of the five patients, three men and two women aged 30 to 69 years, four had hepatocellular carcinoma and one had combined HCC and intrahepatic cholangiocarcinoma. The five patients had tumors staged T1-T3 N0M0, with maximum diameters ranging from roughly 4.2 to 11 cm. Samples yielded roughly 3.5 to 8 million productive TCRbeta reads; read depth did not differ significantly between tissue types. TCRbeta repertoire sequencing, expression microarrays and whole-exome sequencing were combined in the study across five regions of each liver tumor, with adjacent normal tissue and blood also included. A total of 35 specimens from 5 patients, comprising approximately 25 tumor regions, 5 adjacent noncancerous liver tissues and 5 peripheral blood samples, were covered by TCRbeta repertoire sequencing. Technical replicate repertoires showed high reproducibility, with mean shared-clone rates approximately 0.87 and correlation coefficients above 0.95. Study-level results and caveats: Only 4 to 6 patients were included in the study, and the authors note that the findings should be validated in a larger study. Because the samples were bulk and unsorted, CD4+ and CD8+ T cell repertoires could not be compared. Repertoire overlap was found to be higher between tumor regions (mean roughly 36%) than between tumor-adjacent (around 17%) or tumor-blood (about 15%) pairs, consistent with antigen-driven expansion. Because sequencing covered only the TCR beta chain and unpaired alpha chains were not captured, true repertoire diversity is likely underestimated. The top 250 clones made up a significantly larger repertoire fraction in tumors than in blood (p = 0.039).

For CDR1 and CDR2, the germline V gene (reference sequence) lists MNHNY and SVGAGI. Counted from cysteine to phenylalanine, this CDR3 has 14 amino acids. Only CDR3 DNA remains: 42 bases, in frame from the first base. With regard to this clonotype: There is no known antigen for this receptor. Just one base apart from a much larger clone, this may be a read error.

RNA from unsorted whole blood was extracted with TRIzol reagent, and germline DNA was obtained with the DNeasy Blood & Tissue kit. At the time of sampling, the patients were treatment-naive and had chronic HBV infection. Before surgery, roughly 4.2 milliliters of peripheral blood were drawn into K2EDTA tubes. Using a constant-region primer and ProtoScript II reverse transcriptase, TCRbeta-specific cDNA was reverse-transcribed from 500 ng total RNA. TCRbeta libraries were built with three nested multiplex PCR rounds, a slightly modified ARM-PCR procedure. The first two PCR rounds used multiplex TRBV1-TRBV30 forward primers with a Cbeta reverse primer, each for 10 cycles. A final 25-cycle PCR with Deep VentR polymerase added sample barcodes and Illumina adapters. Before sequencing, amplicons between 200 and 500 bp were purified from gel using a QIAquick gel extraction kit. The TCRbeta amplicons were sequenced with 250-bp paired-end reads on an Illumina HiSeq 2500. The paper's data handling went like this. Reads were quality-trimmed with Trimmomatic v0.33, and paired reads were merged with FLASH v1.2.11 to recover full CDR3 sequences. V, D and J germline segments were assigned to the rearranged TCRbeta sequences using MiGEC v1.2.1b. Clonotype statistics, along with Shannon-Wiener diversity indices, were calculated using VDJtools v1.0.0. To cut down on sampling bias, every analysis after diversity analysis relied on just the 250 most abundant clonotypes from each sample. TCRdb redid the processing of the public reads, applying fastp at Q25 and MiXCR, and retained in-frame beta chains. Rows merge per CDR3 protein into single entries with the most common DNA and genes. These V and J calls rely on TCRdb rather than the paper's analysis. Across this sample there are hundreds of thousands of distinct CDR3 sequences, with around three fifths seen only once. Of the sample, around 15% falls within the top ten clones.

Source material: peripheral blood. This clonotype originated in a young woman with primary liver carcinoma and hepatitis B virus infection. The chain was built from TRBV6-6 and TRBJ2-2; the junction holds 8 bases that match TRBD2. The encoded CDR3 is CVSNREGRTGELFF. Here is the DNA: TGTGTCAGCAACCGGGAGGGCCGTACCGGGGAGCTGTTTTTT.